A single sample gave rise to the 27 T cell receptor beta chains below, sequenced in a study of regulatory T cells in long-lasting Graves disease. Sample time point: newly diagnosed GD, antithyroid drugs for less than 3 months. RNA extracted from PBMCs served as the sequencing template. Building the TCR beta libraries relied on iRepertoire HTBI primers, and CDR3 regions underwent Arm-PCR. One entry per CDR3 protein, called by TCRdb with MiXCR from the multiplex PCR reads. The sample shows about 540,000 distinct CDR3 sequences, approximately 15% of them seen only once. This same sample was also taken into another study, of T cells in Graves' hyperthyroidism and ophthalmopathy.

Sequencing was performed on peripheral blood mononuclear cells (PBMCs), taken at new diagnosis, from a patient treated with antithyroid drugs. Source of these receptors: a man aged 30 to 39 with Graves disease.

This clonotype has more than one count but fewer than ten. The V call is TRBV2, the J call TRBJ2-5, with D unresolved. Germline lookup yields CDR1 SNHLY and CDR2 FYNNEI. CDR3 length equals 14 residues. V lost 5 bases to trimming and J lost 3 bases, with 13 bases between them. CDR3 nucleotides: TGTGCCAGCAGTCCCCTAGGAAGGGAAGAGACCCAGTACTTC. This encodes CASSPLGREETQYF.

This clonotype occurred many times. This chain joins TRBV5-1 and TRBJ2-1, with 8 nucleotides matching TRBD1. Germline loops: CDR1 SGHRS, CDR2 YFSETQ. The CDR3 runs 15 residues. Trimming took 5 bases from V and 1 from J; bases not matched to a gene: 5. The CDR3 here is CASRGQGASYNEQFF. The CDR3 nucleotides are TGCGCCAGCAGGGGGCAGGGGGCGTCCTACAATGAGCAGTTCTTC. The whole variable domain, remainder taken from reference TRBV5-1 and TRBJ2-1, is KAGVTQTPRYLIKTRGQQVTLSCSPISGHRSVSWYQQTPGQGLQFLFEYFSETQRNKGNFPGRFSGRQFSNSRSEMNVSTLELGDSALYLCASRGQGASYNEQFFGPGTRLTVL.

This clonotype appeared a few times. V is TRBV27 and J is TRBJ1-1, with D possibly matching TRBD1 (5 bases). Trimming pared 7 bases from V and 1 base from J, leaving 13 bases between. Germline V gene lookup returns CDR1 MNHEY and CDR2 SMNVEV (reference sequence). The CDR3 runs to 14 residues. CDR3 amino acids: CASNPHRRNTEAFF. The CDR3 nucleotides are TGTGCCAGCAACCCCCACAGGAGGAACACTGAAGCTTTCTTT.

This clonotype was seen at least ten times. This sequence joins TRBV7-3 and TRBJ2-1; TRBD2 matches at 7 bases. This CDR3 is 16 amino acids long. V gave up 5 bases and J gave up 6 bases; unmatched junction bases: 13. The germline V gene has CDR1 SGHTA and CDR2 FQGTGA. The DNA for the CDR3 is TGTGCCAGCAGCCCTAAGCCGCGACTAGCTGGCAATGAGCAGTTCTTC. This codes for CASSPKPRLAGNEQFF. The complete variable domain, with remaining parts taken from reference TRBV7-3 and TRBJ2-1, reads GAGVSQTPSNKVTEKGKYVELRCDPISGHTALYWYRQSLGQGPEFLIYFQGTGAADDSGLPNDRFFAVRPEGSVSTLKIQRTERGDSAVYLCASSPKPRLAGNEQFFGPGTRLTVL.

This clonotype was observed many times. This chain connects TRBV29-1 to TRBJ1-4; D remains unclear. The germline V gene has CDR1 SQVTM and CDR2 ANQGSEA. The CDR3 length is 13 residues. The germline V and J ends were trimmed by 7 bases and 6 bases, with 15 bases remaining between them. Here the CDR3 reads CSGIVQVDEKLFF. The CDR3 DNA reads TGCAGCGGTATCGTGCAGGTAGATGAAAAACTGTTTTTT.

The chain has TRBV6-1 and TRBJ2-2; D remains ambiguous. CDR1 is MNHNS, CDR2 SASEGT, per germline. Trimming took off 7 bases at V and 4 bases at J, with 10 bases between the two ends. The CDR3 runs to 13 residues. The CDR3 loop is CASTAQITGELFF. Here the CDR3 DNA reads TGTGCCAGCACGGCACAGATCACCGGGGAGCTGTTTTTT.

The chain has TRBV11-2 and TRBJ2-2, with 10 bases lining up with TRBD2. V shed 5 bases, J shed 2 bases, and the junction held 5 bases outside the gene matches. CDR3 length: 16 amino acids. Germline-derived CDR1 and CDR2 are SGHAT and FQNNGV. DNA for the CDR3: TGTGCCAGCAGCCAGACTAGCGGGTATAACACCGGGGAGCTGTTTTTT. Amino acid sequence: CASSQTSGYNTGELFF.

This clonotype was counted only a few times. DNA of the CDR3: TGTGCCAGCAGCTTAGCCCCCGTGGGACAGGGGGCTGGTGGCTACACCTTC. It yields the protein CASSLAPVGQGAGGYTF. The chain combines TRBV7-9 with TRBJ1-2; 12 bases agree with TRBD1. Trimming removed 0 bases from V and 7 bases from J; junction bases left unmatched: 9. The CDR3 is made up of 17 amino acids. Germline CDR1 SEHNR, CDR2 FQNEAQ (reference sequence). The full variable domain, with the rest looked up from reference TRBV7-9 and TRBJ1-2, is DTGVSQNPRHKITKRGQNVTFRCDPISEHNRLYWYRQTLGQGPEFLTYFQNEAQLEKSRLLSDRFSAERPKGSFSTLEIQRTEQGDSAMYLCASSLAPVGQGAGGYTFGSGTRLTVV.

The chain combines TRBV29-1 with TRBJ1-3, with 9 bases matching TRBD1. The CDR3 is 13 amino acids. The V segment lost 5 bases and the J segment 3 bases; nucleotides outside the gene matches: 2. Germline-derived CDR1 and CDR2 are SQVTM and ANQGSEA. CDR3 loop: CSVTGGIGNTIYF. The CDR3 DNA reads as TGCAGCGTTACAGGGGGCATTGGAAACACCATATATTTT.

This clonotype showed up many times. The rearrangement links TRBV5-6 to TRBJ2-7, with 9 nucleotides matching TRBD2. J gave up 5 bases and V 4 bases, and 10 bases lay outside the gene matches. The germline CDR1 and CDR2 sequences are SGHDT and YYEEEE. The CDR3 runs to 15 residues. CDR3 amino acids: CASSALAGRWNEQYF. As DNA, the CDR3 is TGTGCCAGCAGCGCCCTAGCGGGGAGGTGGAACGAGCAGTACTTC.

Ten or more counts support this clonotype. The chain combines TRBV27 with TRBJ1-5; the D is unclear. The CDR3 has 14 residues. V was trimmed by 4 bases and J by 7 bases, leaving 14 bases between them. Germline V gives CDR1 MNHEY, CDR2 SMNVEV (reference sequence). This CDR3 is CASSSGPGRQPQHF. CDR3 in DNA: TGTGCCAGCAGTTCCGGGCCCGGCCGGCAGCCCCAGCATTTT.

This clonotype was seen ten or more times. J is TRBJ2-5 and V is TRBV20-1; 13 nucleotides line up with TRBD2. There are 14 residues in the CDR3. Trimming at V came to 7 bases and at J to 3 bases, leaving 5 bases not matched to a gene. In germline, CDR1 is DFQATT, CDR2 SNEGSKA (reference sequence). The CDR3 nucleotides read TGCAGTGTACGGACTAGCGGGAGAGAAGAGACCCAGTACTTC. This gives the protein CSVRTSGREETQYF.

This clonotype was detected a few times. The rearrangement joins TRBV9 to TRBJ2-1; possibly TRBD1 for D (5 bases). V was pared by 3 bases and J by 4 bases, with 8 bases between. The germline CDR1 and CDR2 sequences are SGDLS and YYNGEE. The CDR3 is 13 residues long. This CDR3 reads CASSATDYNEQFF. The CDR3 DNA is TGTGCCAGCAGCGCGACAGATTACAATGAGCAGTTCTTC.

This clonotype was found many times. This chain connects TRBV2 to TRBJ2-4; D call uncertain. Germline CDR1 reads SNHLY; CDR2 reads FYNNEI. Between the trimmed V and J ends, which lost 7 bases and 0 bases, there was a span of 7 bases. The CDR3 has 13 residues. Here the CDR3 reads CASKSLAKNIQYF. As DNA, the CDR3 is TGTGCCAGCAAGTCACTAGCCAAAAACATTCAGTACTTC.

This sequence joins TRBV28 and TRBJ1-6; D unclear. Trimming removed 4 bases from V and 7 bases from J, with 2 bases in between. CDR3 length: 11 residues. Germline loops: CDR1 MDHEN, CDR2 SYDVKM. CDR3 loop: CASSSNSPLHF. Written as DNA, the CDR3 is TGTGCCAGCAGTTCCAATTCACCCCTCCACTTT.

This clonotype has just a few counts. One end of the junction does not line up with germline, which may come from a read error. This chain uses TRBV5-1 with TRBJ2-1; D is unresolved. Germline CDR1 reads SGHRS; CDR2 reads YFSETQ. The CDR3 length is 12 residues. CDR3 loop: CASSLNYNEQCF. The CDR3 DNA is TGCGCCAGCAGCTTAAATTACAATGAGCAGTGCTTC.

This clonotype has at least ten counts. J is TRBJ2-1 and V is TRBV20-1; 10 nucleotides align to TRBD2. Trimming removed 6 bases from V and 7 bases from J; junction bases left unmatched: 15. Germline CDR1 reads DFQATT; CDR2 reads SNEGSKA (reference sequence). This CDR3 is built from 16 residues. The CDR3 coding sequence is TGCAGTGCAACCCGTAGCGGGAGGCGTTTGAGGAATGAGCAGTTCTTC. As protein: CSATRSGRRLRNEQFF.

Many counts were recorded for this clonotype. The CDR3 protein is CASSEVGQGYGYTF. The CDR3 DNA is TGTGCCAGCAGTGAGGTGGGACAGGGATATGGCTACACCTTC. The chain combines TRBV2 with TRBJ1-2; 9 nucleotides line up with TRBD1. Germline CDR1 SNHLY, CDR2 FYNNEI. J was trimmed by 5 bases and V by 3 bases; bases with no gene match: 4. The CDR3 covers 14 residues.

This clonotype has ten or more counts. The chain carries TRBV12-5 and TRBJ1-3; D unclear. V gave up 6 bases and J gave up 4 bases, with 7 bases separating them. Germline CDR1 LGHNT, CDR2 FRNRAP. The CDR3 is 12 residues long. The CDR3 region has the DNA TGTGCTAGTGGGTCCCCCGGAAACACCATATATTTT. This encodes CASGSPGNTIYF. Complete variable domain (other parts from reference TRBV12-5 and TRBJ1-3): DARVTQTPRHKVTEMGQEVTMRCQPILGHNTVFWYRQTMMQGLELLAYFRNRAPLDDSGMPKDRFSAEMPDATLATLKIQPSEPRDSAVYFCASGSPGNTIYFGEGSWLTVV.

This chain uses TRBV6-9 with TRBJ2-1, with TRBD2 identical over 12 bases. The germline V gene has CDR1 MNHGY and CDR2 SVAAGI. With V trimmed by 4 bases and J by 3 bases, 10 bases remained unmatched. This CDR3 contains 18 residues. The CDR3 spells CASSSPTSGSQSYNEQFF. In DNA, the CDR3 is TGTGCCAGCAGTTCACCGACTAGCGGGAGTCAAAGCTACAATGAGCAGTTCTTC.

J is TRBJ1-3 and V is TRBV27, with 7 bases lining up with TRBD1. In germline, CDR1 is MNHEY, CDR2 SMNVEV (reference sequence). Losses at the gene ends were 5 bases for V and 2 bases for J; bases not matched to a gene: 6. The CDR3 covers 15 residues. The CDR3 loop is CASSLRQGAGNTIYF. The CDR3 DNA sequence: TGTGCCAGCAGTCTCAGACAGGGTGCTGGAAACACCATATATTTT.

This chain joins TRBV10-3 and TRBJ2-7; 10 positions agree with TRBD1. This CDR3 has 15 amino acids. Unmatched junction bases numbered 6, after V lost 2 bases and J lost 5 bases. Germline lookup yields CDR1 ENHRY and CDR2 SYGVKD. The CDR3 region has the DNA TGTGCCATCAGTGAGCCGGACAGGGGGAATGACGAGCAGTACTTC. Amino acids: CAISEPDRGNDEQYF.

The chain is built from TRBV20-1 and TRBJ2-3, with 16 bases lining up with TRBD2. V trimming: 0 bases; J trimming: 7 bases; junction bases outside the gene matches: 13. This CDR3 has 19 residues. Germline CDR1 reads DFQATT; CDR2 reads SNEGSKA (reference sequence). The CDR3 DNA reads as TGCAGTGCTAGAGATTGGAGCGGGACTAGCGGGAGGGTGGCGAATACGCAGTATTTT. Its protein product is CSARDWSGTSGRVANTQYF.

This clonotype was detected ten times or more. The rearrangement links TRBV12-3 or TRBV12-4 to TRBJ1-4; D not resolved. Trimming removed 5 bases from V and 7 bases from J, with 11 bases in between. This CDR3 is built from 13 residues. CDR3: CASSPPLIEKLFF. In nucleotides, the CDR3 is TGTGCCAGCAGTCCTCCCTTGATTGAAAAACTGTTTTTT.

This clonotype was counted many times. The chain combines TRBV12-3 or TRBV12-4 with TRBJ2-2; possibly TRBD1 or TRBD2 for D (9 bases each). This CDR3 comprises 20 residues. Trimming took off 6 bases at V and 6 bases at J, with 32 bases between the two ends. CDR3 residues: CASRTQGQGNSGSGAGELFF. CDR3 bases: TGTGCCAGCAGAACCCAGGGACAGGGTAATAGCGGGAGTGGGGCCGGGGAGCTGTTTTTT.

V gene TRBV6-4 combines with J gene TRBJ2-1; possibly TRBD2 for D (6 bases). Germline lookup yields CDR1 MRHNA and CDR2 SNTAGT. This CDR3 region has 15 residues. With 6 bases removed from V and 0 bases from J, the gap between germline ends came to 12 bases. The CDR3 region is CASSTVAASYNEQFF. The CDR3 coding sequence is TGTGCCAGCAGCACGGTAGCGGCCTCCTACAATGAGCAGTTCTTC.

This clonotype occurred many times. The chain has TRBV6-1 and TRBJ1-1; possible D gene TRBD1, 5 bases. The germline V gene encodes CDR1 MNHNS and CDR2 SASEGT. The CDR3 length is 13 residues. V gave up 7 bases and J gave up 4 bases, with 13 bases separating them. The chain's CDR3 is CASTPGGGTEAFF. The CDR3 DNA sequence: TGTGCCAGCACCCCTGGGGGAGGCACTGAAGCTTTCTTT.